This entry lists 31 T cell receptor beta chains sequenced from one sample in a study of OX40 agonist ivuxolimab in advanced cancers. Data came from immunoSEQ multiplex PCR; TCRdb stores just in-frame clones and leaves some out. The data show roughly 15,000 clones, under 85% seen once. The sequences come from CD4+ or CD8+ T cells sorted from blood, collected in a trial of the OX40 agonist ivuxolimab. Receptors were obtained from an adult with an advanced solid tumor such as melanoma, head and neck, liver or kidney cancer.

This clone is medium-sized in the sample. The V gene is TRBV19, the J gene TRBJ2-7; 11 bases match TRBD2. V shed 3 bases, J shed 2 bases, and the junction held 6 bases outside the gene matches. The CDR3 totals 16 residues. Germline lookup yields CDR1 LNHDA and CDR2 SQIVND (reference sequence). CDR3: CASSIGGTSGTYEQYF. CDR3 nucleotide sequence: TGTGCCAGTAGTATCGGTGGGACTAGCGGCACCTACGAGCAGTACTTC.

This clone was observed a few times. The gene calls are TRBV7-9 and TRBJ2-1, with TRBD2 matching over 7 bases. Trimming cost V 5 bases and J 11 bases; bases outside gene matches: 18. The germline CDR1 and CDR2 sequences are SEHNR and FQNEAQ (reference sequence). The CDR3 spans 16 residues. This CDR3 is CASSSRSGWAGDQQFF. CDR3 DNA sequence: TGTGCCAGCAGCAGCAGGAGCGGCTGGGCGGGGGACCAGCAGTTCTTC. The whole variable domain, remainder taken from reference TRBV7-9 and TRBJ2-1, is DTGVSQNPRHKITKRGQNVTFRCDPISEHNRLYWYRQTLGQGPEFLTYFQNEAQLEKSRLLSDRFSAERPKGSFSTLEIQRTEQGDSAMYLCASSSRSGWAGDQQFFGPGTRLTVL.

This clone appeared once. The rearrangement joins TRBV7-6 to TRBJ1-1; D ambiguous. V shed 0 bases and J shed 8 bases, with 10 bases lying between them. There are 13 residues in the CDR3. Germline CDR1 reads SGHVS; CDR2 reads FNYEAQ. CDR3 loop: CASSLATEREAFF. The CDR3 nucleotides read TGTGCCAGCAGCTTAGCTACCGAGAGGGAAGCTTTCTTT.

The chain uses TRBV13 and TRBJ1-3; D remains ambiguous. Per the germline V gene, CDR1 is PRHDT and CDR2 is FYEKMQ (reference sequence). CDR3 length equals 16 residues. Trimming removed 5 bases at V and 0 bases at J, with 14 bases between. The CDR3 region is CASSIRNSASGNTIYF. For the CDR3, the DNA is TGTGCCAGCAGCATCCGGAACAGCGCCTCTGGAAACACCATATATTTT.

The chain has TRBV27 and TRBJ2-7; TRBD2 matches 11 bases. Germline V gives CDR1 MNHEY, CDR2 SMNVEV (reference sequence). J was trimmed by 3 bases and V by 5 bases; bases with no gene match: 6. The CDR3 has 15 residues. CDR3 nucleotide sequence: TGTGCCAGCAGTCCATATAGCGGGAGGGACTACGAGCAGTACTTC. Its translation is CASSPYSGRDYEQYF.

V and J are TRBV7-9 and TRBJ2-7, with D uncertain. The CDR3 loop spans 13 amino acids. V was shortened by 5 bases and J by 3 bases, with 11 bases between the two germline ends. The germline V gene has CDR1 SEHNR and CDR2 FQNEAQ (reference sequence). CDR3 DNA: TGTGCCAGCAGCCCCCCGGGCTACTACGAGCAGTACTTC. Translation: CASSPPGYYEQYF.

The V and J genes are TRBV7-6 and TRBJ2-3, with 9 positions matching TRBD1. The length of the CDR3 is 15 residues. The J segment lost 1 base and the V segment lost 5 bases, leaving 4 bases of the junction unmatched. Germline lookup yields CDR1 SGHVS and CDR2 FNYEAQ. Here the CDR3 DNA reads TGTGCCAGCAGCCAAACAGGGGGCGGCACAGATACGCAGTATTTT. Translation: CASSQTGGGTDTQYF.

The CDR3 region is CASSIASAFGSSTDTQYF. In DNA, the CDR3 is TGTGCCAGTAGTATAGCCAGCGCTTTTGGATCTAGCACAGATACGCAGTATTTT. This chain links TRBV19 with TRBJ2-3; D not resolved. Germline V CDR1 and CDR2: LNHDA, SQIVND (reference sequence). The length of the CDR3 is 18 residues. Trimming pared 1 base from V and 0 bases from J, leaving 17 bases between. The full variable domain, rest sourced from reference TRBV19 and TRBJ2-3, is DGGITQSPKYLFRKEGQNVTLSCEQNLNHDAMYWYRQDPGQGLRLIYYSQIVNDFQKGDIAEGYSVSREKKESFPLTVTSAQKNPTAFYLCASSIASAFGSSTDTQYFGPGTRLTVL.

The chain couples TRBV28 to TRBJ1-5, with D maybe TRBD1 (5 bases). Trimming stripped 0 bases from V and 5 bases from J, with 5 bases between. The length of the CDR3 is 13 residues. CDR1 and CDR2 from the germline V gene are MDHEN and SYDVKM. CDR3 DNA sequence: TGTGCCAGCAGTTTATGGGGGGATCAGCCCCAGCATTTT. Encoded protein: CASSLWGDQPQHF. Complete variable domain (other parts from reference TRBV28 and TRBJ1-5): DVKVTQSSRYLVKRTGEKVFLECVQDMDHENMFWYRQDPGLGLRLIYFSYDVKMKEKGDIPEGYSVSREKKERFSLILESASTNQTSMYLCASSLWGDQPQHFGDGTRLSIL.

This clone was counted once. One junction end disagrees with the germline gene, perhaps due to a read error. This chain joins TRBV19 and TRBJ1-1; a weak D match, TRBD1 (5 bases). CDR1 and CDR2 from the germline V gene are LNHDA and SQIVND (reference sequence). The CDR3 has 14 residues. CDR3 coding DNA: TGTGCCAGTAGTATTCTCGGGGGTAGCACTGGAGCTTTCTTT. This translates into CASSILGGSTGAFF.

The V gene is TRBV27, the J gene TRBJ2-2; 14 bases line up with TRBD2. This CDR3 has 16 amino acids. Trimming took 6 bases from V and 5 from J; bases not matched to a gene: 5. Germline V gene lookup returns CDR1 MNHEY and CDR2 SMNVEV (reference sequence). CDR3 in DNA: TGTGCCAGCAGGGGACTAGCGGGAGTGGGGACCGGGGAGCTGTTTTTT. Translating gives CASRGLAGVGTGELFF.

The V and J genes are TRBV5-6 and TRBJ2-2; no clear D. The CDR3 consists of 12 residues. From germline, CDR1 is SGHDT and CDR2 YYEEEE. The V end lost 10 bases, the J end lost 3 bases, and 10 bases lay between the germline ends. The CDR3 DNA reads as TGTGCCTCCTCCCCTGACACCGGGGAGCTGTTTTTT. This sequence encodes CASSPDTGELFF.

The chain is built from TRBV20-1 and TRBJ2-5; D is unclear. V was clipped by 3 bases and J by 5 bases, with 4 bases between them. The CDR3 extends over 10 amino acids. The germline CDR1 and CDR2 sequences are DFQATT and SNEGSKA (reference sequence). CDR3 coding DNA: TGCAGTGCTAGGGCGGAGACCCAGTACTTC. Its protein is CSARAETQYF.

The chain uses TRBV7-5 and TRBJ2-5; TRBD2, as called in the table, went unchecked against the DNA. TRBV7-5 is tagged as a pseudogene. CDR3 length equals 15 residues. CDR3 residues: CARSFDGTPGETQYF. The CDR3 DNA reads TGTGCCAGAAGCTTTGACGGGACTCCCGGGGAGACCCAGTACTTC.

This clone has a single count. The chain has TRBV9 and TRBJ1-5; unclear D gene. The CDR3 is made up of 13 amino acids. Germline V gene sequence: CDR1 SGDLS, CDR2 YYNGEE. The ends were cut back, 4 bases at V and 4 bases at J, with 9 bases in the middle. This CDR3 is CASSYGSNQPQHF. The DNA for the CDR3 is TGTGCCAGCAGCTATGGGTCTAATCAGCCCCAGCATTTT.

The rearrangement links TRBV4-3 to TRBJ2-7; D remains unclear. The CDR3 loop spans 15 amino acids. Looked up from germline, CDR1 is LGHNA and CDR2 is YSLEER. Trimming pared 0 bases from V and 2 bases from J, leaving 11 bases between. CDR3 nucleotides: TGCGCCAGCAGCCAAGATTGGAACGTAGCCTACGAGCAGTACTTC. It encodes CASSQDWNVAYEQYF.

The CDR3 nucleotides are TGCGCCAGCACTCCCGGACAGGGGCCCACTGAAGCTTTCTTT. Translation: CASTPGQGPTEAFF. The chain carries TRBV10-2 and TRBJ1-1, with 9 bases fitting TRBD1. The CDR3 contains 14 residues. V was pared by 7 bases and J by 4 bases, with 7 bases of the junction left unmatched. Germline V CDR1 and CDR2: WSHSY, SAAADI.

This chain connects TRBV4-2 to TRBJ2-7, with 7 bases aligning to TRBD2. The J segment lost 5 bases and the V segment lost 4 bases, leaving 5 bases of the junction unmatched. Germline V gene sequence: CDR1 LGHNA, CDR2 YNFKEQ. The CDR3 runs to 13 residues. CDR3 protein: CASSPGTTNEQYF. CDR3 DNA sequence: TGTGCCAGCAGCCCAGGGACTACAAACGAGCAGTACTTC.

The rearrangement joins TRBV13 to TRBJ2-5; 10 nucleotides match TRBD2. The CDR3 is 20 amino acids. In germline, CDR1 is PRHDT, CDR2 FYEKMQ (reference sequence). The ends lost 3 bases at V and 4 bases at J; junction bases unmatched: 20. In nucleotides, the CDR3 is TGTGCCAGCAGCTTGGGACCAGGGGAGGGGTGGCTAGCGGGAGCAGAGACCCAGTACTTC. Translation: CASSLGPGEGWLAGAETQYF.

This clone was counted between two and nine times. This chain uses TRBV30 with TRBJ2-3, with no clear D. This CDR3 region has 15 residues. Germline-derived CDR1 and CDR2 are GTSNPN and SVGIG (reference sequence). Trimming removed 3 bases from V and 2 bases from J, with 15 bases in between. This CDR3 is CAWSGRSDVTDTQYF. CDR3 coding DNA: TGTGCCTGGAGCGGGCGGTCGGACGTCACAGATACGCAGTATTTT.

The CDR3 DNA is TGTGCCAGCTCACTAAGGACTAGCGGGCCCACCTACAATGAGCAGTTCTTC. Amino acid sequence: CASSLRTSGPTYNEQFF. J is TRBJ2-1 and V is TRBV18; TRBD2 matches at 11 bases. The CDR3 runs to 17 residues. J was trimmed by 2 bases and V by 4 bases; bases with no gene match: 7. Germline V gives CDR1 KGHSH, CDR2 LQKENI.

V and J are TRBV2 and TRBJ2-5; 8 bases are shared with TRBD1. Germline V gives CDR1 SNHLY, CDR2 FYNNEI. CDR3 size: 14 residues. Germline trimming cut 6 bases from V and 6 bases from J; bases unmatched to any gene: 9. CDR3 coding DNA: TGTGCCAGCAGCTCCGGACAGGGACAGAAGACCCAGTACTTC. It codes for CASSSGQGQKTQYF.

The CDR3 is CASSLFVDTTVNEQFF. The CDR3 DNA follows: TGTGCCAGCAGCTTATTTGTGGACACAACCGTCAATGAGCAGTTCTTC. The chain uses TRBV7-6 and TRBJ2-1, with a weak D call TRBD1 (5 bases). The CDR3 has 16 amino acids. Germline CDR1 and CDR2: SGHVS and FNYEAQ. Trimming left V 2 bases short and J 6 bases short, with 17 bases between.

The rearrangement uses TRBV7-9 and TRBJ2-7; 8 nucleotides match TRBD2. The CDR3 sequence is 14 residues long. In germline, CDR1 is SEHNR, CDR2 FQNEAQ (reference sequence). Germline trimming cut 3 bases from V and 6 bases from J; bases unmatched to any gene: 7. CDR3 coding DNA: TGTGCCAGCAGCTTTCGGGAGGGCCTGCGCGAGCAGTACTTC. Protein product: CASSFREGLREQYF.

V and J are TRBV13 and TRBJ2-7, with 11 positions matching TRBD2. Trimming at V came to 5 bases and at J to 3 bases, leaving 9 bases not matched to a gene. This CDR3 region has 16 residues. Germline V CDR1 and CDR2: PRHDT, FYEKMQ (reference sequence). CDR3 amino acids: CASSPPRLAGYYEQYF. The CDR3 nucleotides are TGTGCCAGCAGCCCCCCACGACTAGCGGGGTACTACGAGCAGTACTTC.

The gene calls are TRBV25-1 and TRBJ2-5, with 7 bases aligning to TRBD2. This CDR3 comprises 16 residues. Germline V gene sequence: CDR1 MGHDK, CDR2 SYGVNS. The V gene end was trimmed by 3 bases and the J gene end by 7 bases; junction bases not matched to a gene: 14. DNA of the CDR3: TGTGCCAGCAGTGACCCAGGACGGCGGGGAGGGTGGACCCAGTACTTC. Translation: CASSDPGRRGGWTQYF.

V is TRBV6-5 and J is TRBJ2-2; 9 bases match TRBD1. The CDR3 spans 15 residues. The germline gives CDR1 MNHEY, CDR2 SVGAGI. The J segment lost 4 bases and the V segment lost 6 bases, leaving 6 bases of the junction unmatched. The chain's CDR3 is CASRPPGQGTGELFF. The CDR3 bases are TGTGCCAGCAGGCCCCCGGGACAGGGCACCGGGGAGCTGTTTTTT.

This chain connects TRBV28 to TRBJ1-2, with 8 nucleotides matching TRBD1. Germline CDR1 and CDR2: MDHEN and SYDVKM. V was clipped by 5 bases and J by 3 bases; unmatched bases: 14. The CDR3 is 17 residues long. The CDR3: CASSPIPGQEFHYGYTF. The CDR3 DNA sequence: TGTGCCAGCAGTCCTATCCCGGGACAGGAGTTCCACTATGGCTACACCTTC.

The rearrangement links TRBV12-5 to TRBJ2-1; D remains unclear. With 3 bases removed from V and 5 bases from J, the gap between germline ends came to 2 bases. Germline V CDR1 and CDR2: LGHNT, FRNRAP. The CDR3 totals 11 residues. CDR3 region: CASGFNNEQFF. The CDR3 nucleotides read TGTGCTAGTGGTTTTAACAATGAGCAGTTCTTC.

The chain recombines TRBV4-1 with TRBJ1-5; no firm D call. CDR1 is MGHRA, CDR2 YSYEKL, per germline. The CDR3 is made up of 14 amino acids. V was shortened by 0 bases and J by 0 bases, with 3 bases between the two germline ends. In DNA, the CDR3 is TGCGCCAGCAGCCAAGATCTTAGCAATCAGCCCCAGCATTTT. Translated, it gives CASSQDLSNQPQHF.

The CDR3 DNA reads TGTGCCAGCAGCTATAAGACAGGTAGCTCCTACGAGCAGTACTTC. Amino acid sequence: CASSYKTGSSYEQYF. The chain has TRBV14 and TRBJ2-7, with a weak D call TRBD1 (6 bases). Per the germline V gene, CDR1 is SGHDN and CDR2 is FVKESK. The V gene lost 5 bases and the J gene lost 0 bases, with 14 bases spanning the gap. The CDR3 loop spans 15 amino acids.